This T cell receptor (beta chain) was sequenced for a study of T-cell reconstitution after alpha-beta-depleted transplantation in children. Construction of the TCRbeta library involved unique molecular identifiers. TCRdb re-derived calls from the PCR reads in MiXCR, one entry per CDR3 protein. The sample yields roughly 500,000 distinct CDR3 sequences, 30% to 35% seen once. The length of the CDR3 is 15 residues. Trimming removed 7 bases from V and 0 bases from J; junction bases left unmatched: 4. The germline V gene has CDR1 KGHDR and CDR2 SFDVKD. The sequence came from a human donor who donated a stem cell graft to a child with aplastic anemia. The source material was PBMCs from the stem cell graft donor, sampled from the stem cell graft. The V and J genes are TRBV24-1 and TRBJ2-2; 7 positions agree with TRBD1. CDR3 residues: CATRGQSANTGELFF. The CDR3, as DNA: TGTGCCACCAGGGGACAGAGCGCGAACACCGGGGAGCTGTTTTTT.